This T cell receptor (beta chain) was observed in a study of T cells in localized non-small cell lung cancer. The repertoire was sequenced with immunoSEQ multiplex PCR; TCRdb's copy has only in-frame clones and lacks some. The sample carries roughly 72,000 clones, roughly 90% recorded once. The CDR3 contains 15 residues. V shed 4 bases, J shed 4 bases, and the junction held 7 bases outside the gene matches. Germline values: CDR1 ENHRY, CDR2 SYGVKD. The sample was peripheral blood, taken before any cancer treatment. This chain uses TRBV10-3 with TRBJ1-1; 9 bases match TRBD1. The sequence was obtained from a male donor at least 60 years old with stage III squamous cell lung carcinoma. The CDR3, as DNA: TGTGCCATCAGTGCGGACAGGGGAGGGAGCACTGAAGCTTTCTTT. Residues: CAISADRGGSTEAFF.